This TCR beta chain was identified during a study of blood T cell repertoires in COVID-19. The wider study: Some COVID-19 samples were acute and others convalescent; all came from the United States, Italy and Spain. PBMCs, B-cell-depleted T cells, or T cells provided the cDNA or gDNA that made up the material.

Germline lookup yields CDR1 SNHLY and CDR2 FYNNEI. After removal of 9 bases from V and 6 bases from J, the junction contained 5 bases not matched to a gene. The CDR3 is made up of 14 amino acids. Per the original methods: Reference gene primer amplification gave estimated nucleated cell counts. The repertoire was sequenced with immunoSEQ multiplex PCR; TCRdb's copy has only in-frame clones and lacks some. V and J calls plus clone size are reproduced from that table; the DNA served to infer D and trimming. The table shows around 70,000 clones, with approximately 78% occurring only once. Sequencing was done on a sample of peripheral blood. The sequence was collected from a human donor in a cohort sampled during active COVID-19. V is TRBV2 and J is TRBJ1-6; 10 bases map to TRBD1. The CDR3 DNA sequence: TGTGCCAGGGGACAGGGGTACAGTAATTCACCCCTCCACTTT. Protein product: CARGQGYSNSPLHF.